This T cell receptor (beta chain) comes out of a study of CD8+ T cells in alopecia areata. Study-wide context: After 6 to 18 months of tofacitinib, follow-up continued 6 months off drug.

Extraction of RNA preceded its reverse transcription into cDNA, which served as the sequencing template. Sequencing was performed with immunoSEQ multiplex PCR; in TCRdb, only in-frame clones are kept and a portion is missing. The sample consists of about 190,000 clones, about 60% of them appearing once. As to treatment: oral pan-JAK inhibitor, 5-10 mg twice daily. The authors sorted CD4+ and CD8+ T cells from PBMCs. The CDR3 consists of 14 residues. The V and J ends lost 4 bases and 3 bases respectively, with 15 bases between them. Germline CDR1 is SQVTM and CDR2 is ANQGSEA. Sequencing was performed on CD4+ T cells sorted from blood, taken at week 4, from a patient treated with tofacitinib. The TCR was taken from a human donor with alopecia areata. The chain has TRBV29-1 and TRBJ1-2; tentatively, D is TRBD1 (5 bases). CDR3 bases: TGCAGCGTTGTTCCTTTGGGGGAGGACTATGGCTACACCTTC. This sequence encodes CSVVPLGEDYGYTF.